Many counts were recorded for the clone carrying this T cell receptor (beta chain). The entry originates in a study of T cells in Graves' hyperthyroidism and ophthalmopathy. With a duration under 2 months, the hyperthyroidism was newly diagnosed in patients aged 18 to 65. Lactation, pregnancy, other autoimmune disease or uncontrolled infection excluded patients. Orbital computed tomography, thyroid ultrasound, serum thyroxine and TRAb, and clinical symptoms together informed the diagnoses. The authors took PBMCs from roughly 9.3 ml fresh peripheral blood. This CDR3 is built from 14 residues. The V end was cut by 1 base, the J end by 2 bases, with 8 bases between. Researchers amplified the TCR beta CDR3 regions from RNA transcripts. Carried out on the TCR CDR3, a first-round RT-PCR used the HTBI primer set. TCRdb fed the multiplex PCR reads into MiXCR, producing one record per CDR3 protein. The profile shows around 520,000 distinct CDR3 sequences, around an eighth of them singletons.

This clonotype was sampled from a woman between 18 and 29 years old with Graves' hyperthyroidism. The V call is TRBV12-3 or TRBV12-4, the J call TRBJ2-5; D ambiguous. The sample comprised blood. In DNA form, the CDR3 reads TGTGCCAGCAGTTTAGGGTCCGCACAAGAGACCCAGTACTTC. Amino acid sequence: CASSLGSAQETQYF.